These 29 T cell receptor beta chains were all obtained from the same sample, sequenced in a study of cytomegalovirus exposure and HLA in healthy donors. TCRdb's copy holds only in-frame clones and misses some; the assay was immunoSEQ multiplex PCR. The data hold about 89,000 clones, with approximately 81% observed a single time. The sequenced material came from PBMCs. Receptors were obtained from a woman younger than 35 in good health and CMV-seropositive.

This clone appeared a single time. The rearrangement joins TRBV2 to TRBJ1-4; D gene unclear. Germline loops: CDR1 SNHLY, CDR2 FYNNEI. The CDR3 has 15 residues. The V end was cut by 6 bases, the J end by 8 bases, with 19 bases between. This chain's CDR3 is CASSQHTGIGEKLFF. Here the CDR3 DNA reads TGTGCCAGCAGCCAGCATACCGGGATAGGAGAAAAACTGTTTTTT.

The V and J genes are TRBV25-1 and TRBJ1-4; the match to TRBD1 covers 7 bases. V shed 6 bases and J 8 bases; nucleotides not matched to a gene: 9. Germline-derived CDR1 and CDR2 are MGHDK and SYGVNS. CDR3 size: 14 residues. This CDR3 is CASRGDRVYEKLFF. Here the CDR3 DNA reads TGTGCCAGCAGGGGTGACAGGGTTTACGAAAAACTGTTTTTT. Full variable domain (missing parts from reference TRBV25-1 and TRBJ1-4): EADIYQTPRYLVIGTGKKITLECSQTMGHDKMYWYQQDPGMELHLIHYSYGVNSTEKGDLSSESTVSRIRTEHFPLTLESARPSHTSQYLCASRGDRVYEKLFFGSGTQLSVL.

V and J are TRBV28 and TRBJ2-2, with no clear D. V was shortened by 2 bases and J by 1 base, with 2 bases between the two germline ends. This CDR3 has 13 residues. Looked up from germline, CDR1 is MDHEN and CDR2 is SYDVKM. The CDR3 is CASSLRNTGELFF. DNA for the CDR3: TGTGCCAGCAGTTTACGGAACACCGGGGAGCTGTTTTTT.

The J gene is TRBJ2-1, the V gene TRBV15, with D maybe TRBD1 (5 bases). The CDR3 is made up of 15 amino acids. The germline gives CDR1 LNHNV, CDR2 YYDKDF (reference sequence). V gave up 3 bases and J gave up 5 bases, with 14 bases separating them. The CDR3 DNA reads TGTGCCACCAGCAGTAGCCTGGACATAAACAATGAGCAGTTCTTC. This translates into CATSSSLDINNEQFF.

The chain is built from TRBV6-5 and TRBJ1-5; D is unresolved. The germline V and J ends were trimmed by 5 bases and 4 bases, with 12 bases remaining between them. Per the germline V gene, CDR1 is MNHEY and CDR2 is SVGAGI. The CDR3 is 14 amino acids. The CDR3 protein is CASSDPRGNQPQHF. The CDR3 region has the DNA TGTGCCAGCAGTGACCCCCGGGGAAATCAGCCCCAGCATTTT.

This clone turned up a few times. The genes are TRBV11-2 and TRBJ1-6, with D perhaps matching TRBD1 (6 bases). Looked up from germline, CDR1 is SGHAT and CDR2 is FQNNGV. The V gene lost 5 bases and the J gene lost 8 bases, with 10 bases spanning the gap. This CDR3 region has 13 residues. The CDR3 nucleotides read TGTGCCAGCAGCGGACAGTACGATTCACCCCTCCACTTT. The encoded protein is CASSGQYDSPLHF. The whole variable domain, remainder taken from reference TRBV11-2 and TRBJ1-6, is EAGVAQSPRYKIIEKRQSVAFWCNPISGHATLYWYQQILGQGPKLLIQFQNNGVVDDSQLPKDRFSAERLKGVDSTLKIQPAKLEDSAVYLCASSGQYDSPLHFGNGTRLTVT.

The chain links TRBV25-1 to TRBJ2-7, with 11 bases lining up with TRBD1. This CDR3 region has 13 residues. The junction had 5 bases not matched to a gene; V was cut back by 10 bases and J by 3 bases. CDR1 is MGHDK and CDR2 is SYGVNS in the germline V gene. The CDR3 loop reads CATRTGGIYEQYF. The CDR3 region has the DNA TGTGCCACAAGGACAGGGGGCATCTACGAGCAGTACTTC.

The chain combines TRBV14 with TRBJ1-6, with a weak D call TRBD1 (5 bases). Trimming took 1 base from V and 10 from J, leaving 14 bases between them. The CDR3 totals 15 residues. Germline CDR1 SGHDN, CDR2 FVKESK. The CDR3 DNA sequence: TGTGCCAGCAGCCAAGTTGCAGGGATGTTGTCACCCCTCCACTTT. Amino acids: CASSQVAGMLSPLHF.

The chain is built from TRBV11-2 and TRBJ1-4; possibly TRBD1 for D (6 bases). Looked up from germline, CDR1 is SGHAT and CDR2 is FQNNGV. The CDR3 runs to 15 residues. V lost 8 bases and J lost 3, with 16 bases in between. Here the CDR3 reads CASQESRGSNEKLFF. As DNA, the CDR3 is TGTGCCAGCCAGGAATCTAGGGGGTCTAATGAAAAACTGTTTTTT.

The V call is TRBV6-4, the J call TRBJ1-6; tentatively, D is TRBD1 (6 bases). CDR1 and CDR2 (germline): MRHNA, SNTAGT. V was trimmed by 3 bases and J by 6 bases, leaving 9 bases between them. CDR3 length equals 14 residues. The CDR3 reads CASSETGLNSPLHF. CDR3 nucleotide sequence: TGTGCCAGCAGTGAAACAGGGCTTAATTCACCCCTCCACTTT.

The J gene is TRBJ2-7, the V gene TRBV6-5; D is undetermined. Trimming pared 0 bases from V and 5 bases from J, leaving 8 bases between. Looked up from germline, CDR1 is MNHEY and CDR2 is SVGAGI. The CDR3 is 13 residues long. CDR3 residues: CASSYSTRNEQYF. CDR3 coding DNA: TGTGCCAGCAGTTACTCGACCAGGAACGAGCAGTACTTC.

The chain couples TRBV11-3 to TRBJ2-1; 9 bases line up with TRBD2. V was pared by 3 bases and J by 7 bases, with 7 bases of the junction left unmatched. The germline gives CDR1 SGHNT, CDR2 YENEEA. This CDR3 region has 15 residues. CDR3 sequence (DNA): TGTGCCAGCAGCTTGGGCGGGGGGGCCGCGAATGAGCAGTTCTTC. Translation: CASSLGGGAANEQFF.

This chain joins TRBV2 and TRBJ2-3; 8 nucleotides line up with TRBD1. The CDR3 is made up of 14 amino acids. Unmatched junction bases numbered 4, after V lost 7 bases and J lost 1 base. In germline, CDR1 is SNHLY, CDR2 FYNNEI. The CDR3 DNA sequence: TGTGCCAGCAATTCGGACAGGGGCACAGATACGCAGTATTTT. Its translation is CASNSDRGTDTQYF.

This chain joins TRBV21-1 and TRBJ2-5; TRBD1 is the table's D call and was not checked against the DNA. TRBV21-1 is a pseudogene locus. The CDR3 consists of 15 residues. CDR3 loop: CASSTRGPSAETQYF. CDR3 sequence (DNA): TGTGCCAGCAGCACCAGGGGACCCTCGGCGGAGACCCAGTACTTC.

J is TRBJ2-1 and V is TRBV7-2; 7 nucleotides line up with TRBD2. With 5 bases clipped from V and 3 bases from J, the junction kept 4 bases outside the gene matches. The CDR3 is 14 residues long. Germline V lookup: CDR1 SGHTA, CDR2 FQGNSA. The CDR3 spells CASSPRDYYNEQFF. The DNA of the CDR3 is TGTGCCAGCAGCCCCCGGGACTACTACAATGAGCAGTTCTTC.

The gene calls are TRBV11-2 and TRBJ2-7; 8 bases line up with TRBD1. The ends lost 1 base at V and 2 bases at J; junction bases unmatched: 10. The CDR3 contains 17 residues. Germline V gene sequence: CDR1 SGHAT, CDR2 FQNNGV. The CDR3 region is CASSLAISRTGPYEQYF. In nucleotides, the CDR3 is TGTGCCAGCAGCTTAGCAATATCGAGGACAGGGCCCTACGAGCAGTACTTC. The complete variable domain, with remaining parts taken from reference TRBV11-2 and TRBJ2-7, reads EAGVAQSPRYKIIEKRQSVAFWCNPISGHATLYWYQQILGQGPKLLIQFQNNGVVDDSQLPKDRFSAERLKGVDSTLKIQPAKLEDSAVYLCASSLAISRTGPYEQYFGPGTRLTVT.

The chain recombines TRBV7-9 with TRBJ1-6; D not certain. Trimming took off 5 bases at V and 13 bases at J, with 12 bases between the two ends. There are 12 residues in the CDR3. Germline CDR1 is SEHNR and CDR2 is FQNEAQ (reference sequence). The CDR3 reads CASSPHRVPLHF. CDR3 bases: TGTGCCAGCAGCCCCCACCGGGTGCCCCTCCACTTT. The full variable domain, completed using reference TRBV7-9 and TRBJ1-6, is DTGVSQNPRHKITKRGQNVTFRCDPISEHNRLYWYRQTLGQGPEFLTYFQNEAQLEKSRLLSDRFSAERPKGSFSTLEIQRTEQGDSAMYLCASSPHRVPLHFGNGTRLTVT.

This chain links TRBV6-5 with TRBJ2-4, with D perhaps matching TRBD1 (6 bases). Trimming stripped 5 bases from V and 9 bases from J, with 11 bases between. CDR3 length: 12 amino acids. Germline CDR1 is MNHEY and CDR2 is SVGAGI. The CDR3, as DNA: TGTGCCAGCAGTCCAGGGGTGGGCATTCAGTACTTC. Protein product: CASSPGVGIQYF.

The genes are TRBV9 and TRBJ2-2; 8 bases match TRBD2. Germline CDR1 SGDLS, CDR2 YYNGEE. This CDR3 has 15 residues. V lost 2 bases to trimming and J lost 6 bases; unmatched junction nucleotides: 6. This chain's CDR3 is CASSVEAGVAGELFF. As DNA, the CDR3 is TGTGCCAGCAGCGTTGAAGCGGGGGTCGCCGGGGAGCTGTTTTTT.

This chain links TRBV15 with TRBJ2-7; tentative D call: TRBD1 (5 bases). The germline CDR1 and CDR2 sequences are LNHNV and YYDKDF (reference sequence). This CDR3 contains 15 residues. The V and J ends lost 0 bases and 5 bases respectively, with 14 bases between them. This CDR3 reads CATSRDLGQVNEQYF. The CDR3 bases are TGTGCCACCAGCAGAGACCTGGGGCAGGTTAACGAGCAGTACTTC.

This chain links TRBV10-3 with TRBJ1-5; no clear D gene. V was pared by 0 bases and J by 6 bases, with 9 bases between. CDR1 is ENHRY and CDR2 is SYGVKD in the germline V gene. The length of the CDR3 is 14 residues. CDR3 in amino acids: CAISESELGQPQHF. CDR3 coding DNA: TGTGCCATCAGTGAGTCGGAGTTGGGTCAGCCCCAGCATTTT.

There are a few counts of this clone. V gene TRBV2 combines with J gene TRBJ2-7; TRBD1 aligns across 9 bases. J gave up 6 bases and V 6 bases, and 9 bases lay outside the gene matches. The germline CDR1 and CDR2 sequences are SNHLY and FYNNEI. The CDR3 spans 14 residues. In DNA, the CDR3 is TGTGCCAGCAGGGGAGGACAGGGGAAGGCCGAGCAGTACTTC. It yields the protein CASRGGQGKAEQYF.

The chain has TRBV5-6 and TRBJ1-6, with 9 nucleotides matching TRBD1. CDR1 is SGHDT, CDR2 YYEEEE, per germline. There are 17 residues in the CDR3. V was clipped by 3 bases and J by 8 bases; unmatched bases: 12. In DNA, the CDR3 is TGTGCCAGCAGCTGGGGTCGGACAGGGGATAAAGATTCACCCCTCCACTTT. It codes for CASSWGRTGDKDSPLHF.

This chain links TRBV18 with TRBJ2-7; D is possibly TRBD1 (5 bases). V was clipped by 4 bases and J by 7 bases, with 11 bases between them. Germline V gene sequence: CDR1 KGHSH, CDR2 LQKENI. The CDR3 totals 12 residues. CDR3 nucleotide sequence: TGTGCCAGCTCACGAGACAGTTGGGAGCAGTACTTC. Translation: CASSRDSWEQYF.

The gene calls are TRBV7-2 and TRBJ2-2, with 8 nucleotides matching TRBD2. The junction had 12 bases not matched to a gene; V was cut back by 11 bases and J by 1 base. The CDR3 loop spans 16 amino acids. Germline CDR1 is SGHTA and CDR2 is FQGNSA. Written as DNA, the CDR3 is TGTGCCGGCAAAAGCGGGGGCCCTGGGAACACCGGGGAGCTGTTTTTT. Translated: CAGKSGGPGNTGELFF.

This rearrangement joins TRBV7-2 to TRBJ1-1; no clear D gene. Germline assignment: CDR1 SGHTA and CDR2 FQGNSA. V dropped 5 bases and J dropped 5 bases, with 18 bases sitting between them. The CDR3 consists of 15 residues. CDR3: CASSPPASGGTEAFF. The CDR3 DNA reads TGTGCCAGCAGCCCGCCGGCCTCTGGAGGAACTGAAGCTTTCTTT.

This chain joins TRBV5-1 and TRBJ1-2; TRBD1 might be the D (5 bases). Germline V gene sequence: CDR1 SGHRS, CDR2 YFSETQ. The V end lost 4 bases, the J end lost 6 bases, and 19 bases lay between the germline ends. This CDR3 region has 15 residues. Here the CDR3 reads CASSPGRGDNDGYTF. The CDR3 nucleotides are TGCGCCAGCAGCCCCGGGAGGGGTGATAATGATGGCTACACCTTC. The whole variable domain, remainder taken from reference TRBV5-1 and TRBJ1-2, is KAGVTQTPRYLIKTRGQQVTLSCSPISGHRSVSWYQQTPGQGLQFLFEYFSETQRNKGNFPGRFSGRQFSNSRSEMNVSTLELGDSALYLCASSPGRGDNDGYTFGSGTRLTVV.

The chain joins TRBV29-1 to TRBJ2-5, with TRBD2 identical over 13 bases. Trimming removed 4 bases from V and 5 bases from J; junction bases left unmatched: 7. Per germline, CDR1 SQVTM and CDR2 ANQGSEA. This CDR3 comprises 15 residues. CDR3 region: CSVATSGGPGETQYF. The CDR3 DNA reads as TGCAGCGTTGCGACTAGCGGGGGGCCGGGGGAGACCCAGTACTTC.

The chain recombines TRBV28 with TRBJ1-2; 7 bases are a match to TRBD1. The CDR3 loop spans 15 amino acids. The V and J ends lost 3 bases and 4 bases, in that order; junction bases with no gene match: 8. Per the germline V gene, CDR1 is MDHEN and CDR2 is SYDVKM. CDR3 nucleotides: TGTGCCAGCAGTTTGACCGGGACAGCGATCTATGGCTACACCTTC. It yields the protein CASSLTGTAIYGYTF.